The 13 T cell receptor beta chains listed next were all sequenced from one sample in a study of a mutant IDH1 vaccine in newly diagnosed glioma (dated by TCRdb to the early 2020s). Their recognized antigens are unknown. The time point label of this sample denotes: week 35, safety follow-up. Each vaccine dose, consisting of 300 ug of a 20-mer mutant IDH1 peptide in Montanide, was administered subcutaneously with topical imiquimod. The method behind the library was the immunoSEQ multiplex PCR assay. TCRdb re-hosts the immuneACCESS table, in-frame sequences only. Its copies lack some clones; in the studies checked, an unresolved V gene accounts for under half of them, and the cause for the rest is not known. This sample comprises approximately 61,000 clones, more than 80% of them detected only once. The biggest ten clones account for roughly 5.3% of the sample. The sequences come from PBMCs, collected from a glioma patient whose treatment included an IDH1 peptide vaccine. The receptors here all came from a man aged 35 to 55 with glioma.

The chain recombines TRBV7-2 with TRBJ2-3; 8 nucleotides match TRBD1. The CDR3 is made up of 15 amino acids. V lost 2 bases and J lost 4; bases outside the gene matches: 5. Germline V gene lookup returns CDR1 SGHTA and CDR2 FQGNSA. CDR3: CASSLSSGGADTQYF. For the CDR3, the DNA is TGTGCCAGCAGCTTAAGTTCAGGGGGCGCAGATACGCAGTATTTT.

The rearrangement joins TRBV11-2 to TRBJ2-7; maybe TRBD1 (5 bases). The CDR3 runs 15 residues. Germline assignment: CDR1 SGHAT and CDR2 FQNNGV. V gave up 1 base and J gave up 4 bases, with 14 bases separating them. The CDR3 coding sequence is TGTGCCAGCAGCTTAGTGCTGGGGCCGGAATACGAGCAGTACTTC. Its protein is CASSLVLGPEYEQYF.

The V and J genes are TRBV6-1 and TRBJ1-5; no definite D call. CDR3 length: 15 residues. V lost 1 base, J lost 7 bases, and 14 bases lay in between. The germline V gene encodes CDR1 MNHNS and CDR2 SASEGT. CDR3 sequence (DNA): TGTGCCAGCAGTGAAGGATGGGCAGCCCACCAGCCCCAGCATTTT. This gives the protein CASSEGWAAHQPQHF.

The chain recombines TRBV15 with TRBJ2-7; 12 bases map to TRBD2. The CDR3 loop spans 17 amino acids. With 3 bases clipped from V and 5 bases from J, the junction kept 11 bases outside the gene matches. Germline V gene lookup returns CDR1 LNHNV and CDR2 YYDKDF (reference sequence). The CDR3 nucleotides read TGTGCCACCAGCAGGGGTGGACTAGCGGGACGGTCCGACGAGCAGTACTTC. Its translation is CATSRGGLAGRSDEQYF.

The V gene is TRBV25-1, the J gene TRBJ1-1; D gene ambiguous. This CDR3 spans 15 amino acids. The V end was cut by 6 bases, the J end by 11 bases, with 25 bases between. Germline CDR1 MGHDK, CDR2 SYGVNS. CDR3 in amino acids: CASRHGRFSGSDAFF. CDR3 DNA sequence: TGTGCCAGCAGGCACGGGCGGTTCTCGGGAAGTGATGCTTTCTTT.

This CDR3 is CASTGGQAGQPQHF. In DNA, the CDR3 is TGCGCCAGCACCGGGGGACAGGCGGGTCAGCCCCAGCATTTT. The chain employs TRBV10-2 and TRBJ1-5, with 8 bases that match TRBD1. Germline values: CDR1 WSHSY, CDR2 SAAADI. V lost 7 bases and J lost 6; bases outside the gene matches: 8. This CDR3 contains 14 residues.

This clone was counted between two and nine times. This chain links TRBV2 with TRBJ1-1; D perhaps matches TRBD1 (5 bases). This CDR3 has 13 amino acids. V was shortened by 2 bases and J by 5 bases, with 9 bases between the two germline ends. CDR1 and CDR2 from the germline V gene are SNHLY and FYNNEI. CDR3 sequence reads: CASSERGLTEAFF. In DNA form, the CDR3 reads TGTGCCAGCAGTGAACGGGGGTTAACTGAAGCTTTCTTT.

This sequence joins TRBV11-2 and TRBJ2-5; TRBD2 is a possible D gene (5 bases). The J call is doubtful: the DNA matches TRBJ2-7 better. Germline assignment: CDR1 SGHAT and CDR2 FQNNGV. The CDR3 runs 13 residues. For the CDR3, the DNA is TGTGCCAGCAGCTTAGGAGAGGGATACGAGCAGTACTTC. Translation: CASSLGEGYEQYF.

V usage is TRBV5-5 and J usage is TRBJ1-1; weak D call: TRBD1 (5 bases). This CDR3 comprises 15 residues. From germline, CDR1 is SGHKS and CDR2 YYEKEE (reference sequence). The ends were cut back, 0 bases at V and 4 bases at J, with 13 bases in the middle. The CDR3 protein is CASSLVGGTGTEAFF. DNA for the CDR3: TGTGCCAGCAGCTTGGTTGGGGGGACGGGCACTGAAGCTTTCTTT.

This clone was found a few times. The gene calls are TRBV4-2 and TRBJ1-6, with D unclear. Looked up from germline, CDR1 is LGHNA and CDR2 is YNFKEQ. Trimming cost V 4 bases and J 8 bases, with 9 bases left between them. CDR3 length: 13 residues. This CDR3 reads CASSPSQDSPLHF. The DNA of the CDR3 is TGTGCCAGCAGCCCTAGCCAGGATTCACCCCTCCACTTT.

CDR3 DNA sequence: TGTGCCAGCAGCACGGGACTCCAAAAGGGGGAGCAGTTCTTC. It codes for CASSTGLQKGEQFF. The gene calls are TRBV11-3 and TRBJ2-1; maybe TRBD2 (6 bases). The CDR3 contains 14 residues. Germline V gives CDR1 SGHNT, CDR2 YENEEA. V was trimmed by 5 bases and J by 10 bases, leaving 18 bases between them.

This chain uses TRBV7-8 with TRBJ2-1; TRBD2 matches 9 bases. V shed 1 base, J shed 8 bases, and the junction held 6 bases outside the gene matches. Per germline, CDR1 SGHVS and CDR2 FQNEAQ. The CDR3 totals 15 residues. The CDR3 region has the DNA TGTGCCAGCAGCTTAGGAGGAGCGGGAGGCTATGAGCAGTTCTTC. Its translation is CASSLGGAGGYEQFF. The full variable domain, with the rest looked up from reference TRBV7-8 and TRBJ2-1, is GAGVSQSPRYKVAKRGQDVALRCDPISGHVSLFWYQQALGQGPEFLTYFQNEAQLDKSGLPSDRFFAERPEGSVSTLKIQRTQQEDSAVYLCASSLGGAGGYEQFFGPGTRLTVL.

The chain recombines TRBV28 with TRBJ2-7, with D perhaps given as TRBD1 or TRBD2 (6 bases each). V was shortened by 8 bases and J by 6 bases, with 23 bases between the two germline ends. The CDR3 has 15 residues. Germline V lookup: CDR1 MDHEN, CDR2 SYDVKM. The CDR3 sequence: CASQTNGGSTGEQYF. In DNA form, the CDR3 reads TGTGCCAGCCAAACGAACGGGGGCAGTACAGGCGAGCAGTACTTC.